Sequencing of this T cell receptor beta chain was carried out in a study of radiotherapy plus CTLA-4 blockade in lung cancer. The method was immunoSEQ multiplex PCR; TCRdb's version includes in-frame clones alone and lacks a portion of them. The sample holds about 48,000 clones, 75% to 90% seen once. Germline trimming cut 7 bases from V and 5 bases from J; bases unmatched to any gene: 10. This CDR3 has 16 amino acids. CDR1 is ENHRY, CDR2 SYGVKD, per germline. The chain joins TRBV10-3 to TRBJ2-2, with 10 bases aligning to TRBD1. Sequencing used peripheral blood, obtained from a patient treated with radiotherapy plus ipilimumab. This TCR was sampled from a human donor with non-small cell lung cancer that progressed on radiotherapy plus ipilimumab. Some clones in this sample may be carry-over from other donors' samples. CDR3 residues: CAIKTTGGRGTGELFF. CDR3 bases: TGTGCCATCAAAACGACAGGGGGCCGGGGTACCGGGGAGCTGTTTTTT.